This TCR beta chain was observed in a study of blood T cell repertoires in COVID-19. Study summary: From the United States, Italy and Spain came samples of acute and convalescent COVID-19. Sources were T cells, B-cell-depleted T cells, or PBMCs; the material itself was cDNA or gDNA.

The method was immunoSEQ multiplex PCR; TCRdb's version includes in-frame clones alone and lacks a portion of them. The profile shows around 230,000 clones, around 90% of them singletons. V shed 1 base and J shed 6 bases, with 9 bases lying between them. CDR3 length equals 13 residues. The germline V gene has CDR1 SGHAT and CDR2 FQNNGV. The clonotype originates from a man younger than 35 with acute COVID-19. Input material: PBMCs or T cells enriched from blood (not recorded which). This chain links TRBV11-2 with TRBJ1-2, with D possibly matching TRBD1 (6 bases). Here the CDR3 DNA reads TGTGCCAGCAGCTTAGCACAGGGTCATGGCTACACCTTC. This sequence encodes CASSLAQGHGYTF. The entire variable domain, with the rest obtained from reference TRBV11-2 and TRBJ1-2, is as follows: EAGVAQSPRYKIIEKRQSVAFWCNPISGHATLYWYQQILGQGPKLLIQFQNNGVVDDSQLPKDRFSAERLKGVDSTLKIQPAKLEDSAVYLCASSLAQGHGYTFGSGTRLTVV.